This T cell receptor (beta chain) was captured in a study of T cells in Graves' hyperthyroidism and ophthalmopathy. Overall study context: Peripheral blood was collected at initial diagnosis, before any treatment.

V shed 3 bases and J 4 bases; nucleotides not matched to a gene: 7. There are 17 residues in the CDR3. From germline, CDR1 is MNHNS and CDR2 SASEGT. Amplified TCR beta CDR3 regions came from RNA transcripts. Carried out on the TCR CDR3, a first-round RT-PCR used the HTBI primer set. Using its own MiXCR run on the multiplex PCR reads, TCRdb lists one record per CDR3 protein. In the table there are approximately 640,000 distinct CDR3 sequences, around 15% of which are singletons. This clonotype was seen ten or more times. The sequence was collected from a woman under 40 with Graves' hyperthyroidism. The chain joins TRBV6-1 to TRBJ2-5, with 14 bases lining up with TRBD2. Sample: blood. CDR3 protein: CASSDFGTSGSRETQYF. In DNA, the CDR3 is TGTGCCAGCAGTGATTTTGGGACTAGCGGGAGTCGAGAGACCCAGTACTTC.